This TCR beta chain was recovered during a study of T cells in Graves' hyperthyroidism and ophthalmopathy. Amplification of TCR beta CDR3 regions used RNA as the template. The HTBI primer set was used in a first-round RT-PCR of the TCR CDR3. MiXCR was run by TCRdb on the multiplex PCR reads, yielding one entry per CDR3 protein. This table holds a few hundred thousand distinct CDR3 sequences, under 15% found once. This clonotype was picked up many times. What it binds is unknown. Per germline, CDR1 SGHAT and CDR2 FQNNGV. Deletions cut 2 bases from V and 0 bases from J, with 11 bases between. The CDR3 is 15 residues long. The study, taken as a whole, reports: Within blood appeared most thyroid clonotypes that had expanded above 0.001.

The sample consisted of blood. The rearrangement joins TRBV11-2 to TRBJ2-7; D remains unclear. The sequence derives from a woman younger than 30 with Graves' hyperthyroidism. The CDR3 DNA follows: TGTGCCAGCAGCTTACAACGGCTGAGCTCCTACGAGCAGTACTTC. This sequence encodes CASSLQRLSSYEQYF.